These 32 T cell receptor beta chains were sequenced from one sample in a study of cytomegalovirus exposure and HLA in healthy donors. The table came from immunoSEQ multiplex PCR; TCRdb's copy has only in-frame clones and leaves some out. Of over 120,000 clones in the sample, approximately 88% were seen once. The specimen was PBMCs. Receptor source: a man between 18 and 29 years old in good health and CMV-seropositive.

The chain carries TRBV11-2 and TRBJ2-2; 8 bases align to TRBD2. The V and J ends lost 1 base and 8 bases, in that order; junction bases with no gene match: 3. Germline CDR1 is SGHAT and CDR2 is FQNNGV. The CDR3 is made up of 14 amino acids. CDR3 sequence reads: CASSLGLAGGELFF. In DNA, the CDR3 is TGTGCCAGCAGCTTAGGGCTAGCGGGTGGGGAGCTGTTTTTT. The full variable domain, its missing parts supplied by reference TRBV11-2 and TRBJ2-2, is EAGVAQSPRYKIIEKRQSVAFWCNPISGHATLYWYQQILGQGPKLLIQFQNNGVVDDSQLPKDRFSAERLKGVDSTLKIQPAKLEDSAVYLCASSLGLAGGELFFGEGSRLTVL.

The V and J genes are TRBV6-1 and TRBJ1-1, with TRBD1 matching 9 bases. The CDR3 is made up of 15 amino acids. CDR1 is MNHNS and CDR2 is SASEGT in the germline V gene. With V trimmed by 5 bases and J by 1 base, 5 bases remained unmatched. CDR3 nucleotide sequence: TGTGCCAGCAGTTTACGGACAGGGGAGAACACTGAAGCTTTCTTT. Its translation: CASSLRTGENTEAFF.

This clone was picked up one time. The gene calls are TRBV6-5 and TRBJ1-2, with no clear D. The germline V and J ends were trimmed by 4 bases and 2 bases, with 2 bases remaining between them. The germline CDR1 and CDR2 sequences are MNHEY and SVGAGI. The CDR3 is 11 amino acids. The CDR3 region has the DNA TGTGCCAGCAGTTCAAACTATGGCTACACCTTC. This codes for CASSSNYGYTF.

The rearrangement links TRBV28 to TRBJ2-7; D gene uncertain. This CDR3 has 13 amino acids. Germline CDR1 and CDR2: MDHEN and SYDVKM. Trimming shortened V by 2 bases and J by 6 bases, and 11 bases separated the two germline ends. The CDR3 is CASSLRQAGEQYF. Written as DNA, the CDR3 is TGTGCCAGCAGTTTAAGGCAGGCAGGCGAGCAGTACTTC.

V and J are TRBV30 and TRBJ2-3; 11 bases line up with TRBD2. The length of the CDR3 is 14 residues. CDR1 and CDR2 from the germline V gene are GTSNPN and SVGIG (reference sequence). J was trimmed by 7 bases and V by 5 bases; bases with no gene match: 8. CDR3 nucleotide sequence: TGTGCCTGGGGGATAGCGGGAGGGGCAAATACGCAGTATTTT. Its translation is CAWGIAGGANTQYF.

The rearrangement joins TRBV6-5 to TRBJ2-1, with 7 bases identical to TRBD1. Trimming removed 6 bases from V and 5 bases from J; junction bases left unmatched: 7. CDR1 is MNHEY and CDR2 is SVGAGI in the germline V gene. The CDR3 sequence is 14 residues long. CDR3: CASSRHDRDNEQFF. DNA for the CDR3: TGTGCCAGCAGCCGACACGACAGGGACAATGAGCAGTTCTTC.

J is TRBJ1-2 and V is TRBV5-6; 7 bases are a match to TRBD1. The CDR3 contains 15 residues. V shed 4 bases, J shed 3 bases, and the junction held 9 bases outside the gene matches. Germline assignment: CDR1 SGHDT and CDR2 YYEEEE. CDR3 in DNA: TGTGCCAGCAGCGGGGACAGCGTCTTGGACTATGGCTACACCTTC. It is translated as CASSGDSVLDYGYTF.

The chain employs TRBV5-1 and TRBJ2-5; TRBD1 is a possible D gene (5 bases). The germline V gene has CDR1 SGHRS and CDR2 YFSETQ. The V and J ends lost 3 bases and 3 bases respectively, with 9 bases between them. The CDR3 loop spans 13 amino acids. CDR3 DNA sequence: TGCGCCAGCAGCTCCGACAGAGAAGAGACCCAGTACTTC. Residues: CASSSDREETQYF.

V and J are TRBV4-1 and TRBJ2-5; D is undetermined. V shed 4 bases and J shed 0 bases, with 9 bases lying between them. Germline V gene sequence: CDR1 MGHRA, CDR2 YSYEKL. This CDR3 spans 14 amino acids. The chain's CDR3 is CASSPMENQETQYF. The CDR3 coding sequence is TGCGCCAGCAGCCCCATGGAGAACCAAGAGACCCAGTACTTC.

The V call is TRBV19, the J call TRBJ2-2, with 7 bases identical to TRBD1. CDR1 and CDR2 from the germline V gene are LNHDA and SQIVND (reference sequence). CDR3 size: 14 residues. Germline trimming cut 5 bases from V and 4 bases from J; bases unmatched to any gene: 4. The CDR3 sequence: CASSFPGGTGELFF. CDR3 coding DNA: TGTGCCAGTAGTTTCCCAGGGGGCACCGGGGAGCTGTTTTTT.

V gene TRBV6-5 combines with J gene TRBJ1-3; the D gene is possibly TRBD1 (5 bases). Germline CDR1 reads MNHEY; CDR2 reads SVGAGI. Trimming left V 7 bases short and J 1 base short, with 11 bases between. The CDR3 spans 14 residues. CDR3 sequence reads: CASIGGGSGNTIYF. The DNA for the CDR3 is TGTGCCAGCATTGGGGGGGGTTCTGGAAACACCATATATTTT.

This rearrangement joins TRBV7-2 to TRBJ2-5; 8 nucleotides agree with TRBD2. The length of the CDR3 is 16 residues. Germline loops: CDR1 SGHTA, CDR2 FQGNSA. Unmatched junction bases numbered 11, after V lost 3 bases and J lost 5 bases. The CDR3 nucleotides read TGTGCCAGCAGCTTGGCGGGGGGTCAGTTCCGGGAGACCCAGTACTTC. This translates into CASSLAGGQFRETQYF.

The chain carries TRBV4-2 and TRBJ2-3; 10 nucleotides align to TRBD2. The CDR3 spans 15 residues. Germline V gene sequence: CDR1 LGHNA, CDR2 YNFKEQ. The V segment lost 4 bases and the J segment 6 bases; nucleotides outside the gene matches: 7. CDR3 in DNA: TGTGCCAGCAGCCGGGGGAGCGGGGGGGCGGATACGCAGTATTTT. Translated, it gives CASSRGSGGADTQYF.

V and J are TRBV25-1 and TRBJ2-3, with D uncertain. In germline, CDR1 is MGHDK, CDR2 SYGVNS. The germline V and J ends were trimmed by 8 bases and 4 bases, with 13 bases remaining between them. The CDR3 is 13 amino acids. This CDR3 reads CASAPGRADTQYF. The DNA for the CDR3 is TGTGCCAGCGCCCCCGGCCGGGCAGATACGCAGTATTTT. Combining the CDR3 with reference TRBV25-1 and TRBJ2-3 gives the whole variable domain EADIYQTPRYLVIGTGKKITLECSQTMGHDKMYWYQQDPGMELHLIHYSYGVNSTEKGDLSSESTVSRIRTEHFPLTLESARPSHTSQYLCASAPGRADTQYFGPGTRLTVL.

This chain connects TRBV7-3 to TRBJ2-2; 7 bases match TRBD1. The CDR3 length is 14 residues. Germline CDR1 and CDR2: SGHTA and FQGTGA. V dropped 6 bases and J dropped 7; count of bases not matched to a gene: 8. The CDR3 nucleotides read TGTGCCAGCAGACTGACAGGGAAAAACGGGGAGCTGTTTTTT. Amino acids: CASRLTGKNGELFF. The full variable domain, its missing parts supplied by reference TRBV7-3 and TRBJ2-2, is GAGVSQTPSNKVTEKGKYVELRCDPISGHTALYWYRQSLGQGPEFLIYFQGTGAADDSGLPNDRFFAVRPEGSVSTLKIQRTERGDSAVYLCASRLTGKNGELFFGEGSRLTVL.

This clone was counted once. Additional DNA sequences in this sample encode the identical CDR3. The genes are TRBV9 and TRBJ2-3; D might be TRBD1 (6 bases). Trimming left V 5 bases short and J 5 bases short, with 12 bases between. This CDR3 has 13 amino acids. Germline lookup yields CDR1 SGDLS and CDR2 YYNGEE. The chain's CDR3 is CASSDYREDTQYF. The CDR3 region has the DNA TGTGCCAGCAGTGACTACAGGGAAGATACGCAGTATTTT.

The chain has TRBV7-2 and TRBJ2-7; tentative D call: TRBD1 (5 bases). Germline lookup yields CDR1 SGHTA and CDR2 FQGNSA. V was cut by 5 bases and J by 3 bases, with 14 bases left in between. This CDR3 has 14 amino acids. The CDR3 DNA is TGTGCCAGCAGCCCGAACCCAGGGCTCTACGAGCAGTACTTC. Amino acid sequence: CASSPNPGLYEQYF. Filled out from reference TRBV7-2 and TRBJ2-7, the complete variable domain reads GAGVSQSPSNKVTEKGKDVELRCDPISGHTALYWYRQSLGQGLEFLIYFQGNSAPDKSGLPSDRFSAERTGGSVSTLTIQRTQQEDSAVYLCASSPNPGLYEQYFGPGTRLTVT.

CDR3: CASSARVWGRNHGYTF. CDR3 nucleotides: TGTGCCAGCAGCGCCCGTGTTTGGGGGAGGAATCATGGCTACACCTTC. The chain links TRBV5-6 to TRBJ1-2; perhaps TRBD1 as D (5 bases). V was cut by 4 bases and J by 6 bases, with 22 bases left in between. This CDR3 contains 16 residues. Germline V gene lookup returns CDR1 SGHDT and CDR2 YYEEEE.

The chain links TRBV25-1 to TRBJ1-1; weak D call: TRBD1 (5 bases). V was pared by 3 bases and J by 10 bases, with 18 bases between. CDR3 length: 14 residues. Germline lookup yields CDR1 MGHDK and CDR2 SYGVNS. The CDR3 protein is CASSDDSRHPGAFF. CDR3 sequence (DNA): TGTGCCAGCAGTGACGACAGTCGACACCCAGGAGCTTTCTTT.

Here the CDR3 DNA reads TGTGCCAGCAGCCAAGGAACAGGGCGCACTGAAGCTTTCTTT. Protein product: CASSQGTGRTEAFF. The genes are TRBV14 and TRBJ1-1; TRBD1 is a possible D gene (6 bases). The V and J ends lost 1 base and 4 bases respectively, with 10 bases between them. The germline gives CDR1 SGHDN, CDR2 FVKESK. The CDR3 loop spans 14 amino acids. Looking up the rest from reference TRBV14 and TRBJ1-1 gives the full variable domain: EAGVTQFPSHSVIEKGQTVTLRCDPISGHDNLYWYRRVMGKEIKFLLHFVKESKQDESGMPNNRFLAERTGGTYSTLKVQPAELEDSGVYFCASSQGTGRTEAFFGQGTRLTVV.

This rearrangement joins TRBV5-1 to TRBJ1-4, with 9 bases aligning to TRBD1. The germline CDR1 and CDR2 sequences are SGHRS and YFSETQ. Trimming cost V 3 bases and J 2 bases; bases outside gene matches: 2. The CDR3 totals 15 residues. The CDR3 region is CASSWGTGTNEKLFF. The CDR3 DNA follows: TGCGCCAGCAGCTGGGGGACAGGGACTAATGAAAAACTGTTTTTT.

This sequence joins TRBV7-6 and TRBJ2-1, with D possibly matching TRBD2 (5 bases). Trimming shortened V by 1 base and J by 4 bases, and 11 bases separated the two germline ends. Germline CDR1 is SGHVS and CDR2 is FNYEAQ. This CDR3 is built from 15 residues. The chain's CDR3 is CASSLGGFSYNEQFF. The CDR3, as DNA: TGTGCCAGCAGCTTAGGAGGGTTTTCTTACAATGAGCAGTTCTTC.

The chain couples TRBV5-4 to TRBJ2-5; D ambiguous. This CDR3 spans 14 amino acids. The V and J ends lost 0 bases and 3 bases respectively, with 9 bases between them. Germline V gene sequence: CDR1 SGHNT, CDR2 YYREEE (reference sequence). The CDR3, as DNA: TGTGCCAGCAGCTTGGCCGCCGCGGAAGAGACCCAGTACTTC. Its protein is CASSLAAAEETQYF.

CDR3 sequence: CASSLAGQITEAFF. In DNA, the CDR3 is TGCGCCAGCAGCTTGGCTGGACAGATAACTGAAGCTTTCTTT. This chain connects TRBV5-1 to TRBJ1-1, with D possibly being TRBD1 (6 bases). Trimming removed 0 bases from V and 5 bases from J, with 11 bases in between. From germline, CDR1 is SGHRS and CDR2 YFSETQ. This CDR3 has 14 residues.

V and J are TRBV27 and TRBJ1-1, with TRBD1 identical over 7 bases. CDR1 and CDR2 from the germline V gene are MNHEY and SMNVEV (reference sequence). The junction had 11 bases not matched to a gene; V was cut back by 3 bases and J by 4 bases. This CDR3 is built from 16 residues. The CDR3 bases are TGTGCCAGCAGTTTGGCAGGGGGAAGCAGAGGCACTGAAGCTTTCTTT. Its translation: CASSLAGGSRGTEAFF.

This clone appeared once. The chain combines TRBV7-6 with TRBJ2-5; TRBD1 matches 9 bases. CDR1 and CDR2 (germline): SGHVS, FNYEAQ. V lost 3 bases to trimming and J lost 4 bases; unmatched junction nucleotides: 6. This CDR3 has 15 amino acids. The DNA of the CDR3 is TGTGCCAGCAGCTTGGGACAGGGCCGGCGAGAGACCCAGTACTTC. It yields the protein CASSLGQGRRETQYF.

The V and J genes are TRBV30 and TRBJ2-3, with 16 bases fitting TRBD2. The CDR3 is 16 residues long. The germline V gene has CDR1 GTSNPN and CDR2 SVGIG (reference sequence). Germline trimming cut 0 bases from V and 6 bases from J; bases unmatched to any gene: 3. CDR3: CAWSVGLAGGRDTQYF. CDR3 in DNA: TGTGCCTGGAGTGTGGGACTAGCGGGGGGGCGGGATACGCAGTATTTT.

This chain uses TRBV19 with TRBJ2-7; no firm D call. Trimming removed 5 bases at V and 2 bases at J, with 10 bases between. This CDR3 spans 13 amino acids. Per germline, CDR1 LNHDA and CDR2 SQIVND (reference sequence). The CDR3 nucleotides are TGTGCCAGTAGTTATGGCAGAACCTACGAGCAGTACTTC. Translated: CASSYGRTYEQYF.

This clone was observed a handful of times. This rearrangement joins TRBV27 to TRBJ1-2, with 7 bases fitting TRBD1. Germline lookup yields CDR1 MNHEY and CDR2 SMNVEV (reference sequence). Losses at the gene ends were 8 bases for V and 8 bases for J; bases not matched to a gene: 11. This CDR3 comprises 13 residues. CDR3 protein: CASGDSLSLGYTF. Written as DNA, the CDR3 is TGTGCCAGCGGGGACAGCCTTTCCCTGGGCTACACCTTC.

The chain couples TRBV7-2 to TRBJ2-7; TRBD1 matches 7 bases. The CDR3 consists of 17 residues. The V gene end was trimmed by 3 bases and the J gene end by 3 bases; junction bases not matched to a gene: 14. Germline CDR1 is SGHTA and CDR2 is FQGNSA. The CDR3 sequence: CASSFRASTGLGYEQYF. CDR3 nucleotide sequence: TGTGCCAGCAGCTTTCGGGCATCGACAGGGCTCGGCTACGAGCAGTACTTC.

V and J are TRBV18 and TRBJ1-2, with 10 nucleotides matching TRBD1. CDR1 KGHSH and CDR2 LQKENI come from the germline V gene. Trimming took 2 bases from V and 0 from J; bases not matched to a gene: 6. The CDR3 spans 17 residues. For the CDR3, the DNA is TGTGCCAGCTCACCAAGCCGACAGGGGGCGGCTAACTATGGCTACACCTTC. Translating gives CASSPSRQGAANYGYTF.

This chain links TRBV29-1 with TRBJ1-1; D remains unclear. The germline CDR1 and CDR2 sequences are SQVTM and ANQGSEA. V was pared by 0 bases and J by 5 bases, with 16 bases between. The CDR3 runs to 15 residues. The CDR3 spells CSVEDRRGIGTEAFF. CDR3 nucleotide sequence: TGCAGCGTTGAAGATCGGAGAGGGATTGGGACTGAAGCTTTCTTT.